Below are 26 T cell receptor beta chains sequenced from a single sample in a study of T cell responses to AZD1222 COVID-19 vaccine. Clones were read by immunoSEQ multiplex PCR, and TCRdb kept only the in-frame ones, dropping some. The top ten hold about 3% of the sample, which has about 120,000 clones, 85% to 90% seen once. The sample here was peripheral blood, taken on day 0 of AZD1222 vaccination. The source is an adult in good health.

The rearrangement uses TRBV10-2 and TRBJ1-5; D perhaps matches TRBD1 (6 bases). The V end lost 11 bases, the J end lost 0 bases, and 8 bases lay between the germline ends. CDR3 length: 12 amino acids. Germline CDR1 WSHSY, CDR2 SAAADI. CDR3 sequence (DNA): TGCGCCGGGGGCTATAGCAATCAGCCCCAGCATTTT. Translation gives CAGGYSNQPQHF.

CDR3 bases: TGTGCCAGCAGTAGGGACTTCGCCGGCTCCTACGAGCAGTACTTC. It specifies CASSRDFAGSYEQYF. The V call is TRBV6-2 or TRBV6-3, the J call TRBJ2-7; weak D call: TRBD2 (6 bases). This CDR3 has 15 amino acids. CDR1 is MNHEY, CDR2 SVGEGT, per germline. V lost 5 bases, J lost 0 bases, and 14 bases lay in between.

The genes are TRBV5-1 and TRBJ2-3; no firm D call. V dropped 2 bases and J dropped 3 bases, with 16 bases sitting between them. The CDR3 is made up of 16 amino acids. From germline, CDR1 is SGHRS and CDR2 YFSETQ. The CDR3 loop is CASSFGRVGRTDTQYF. DNA for the CDR3: TGCGCCAGCAGCTTTGGAAGGGTTGGAAGGACAGATACGCAGTATTTT.

The genes are TRBV7-5 and TRBJ1-5; TRBD1 is the table's D call and was not checked against the DNA. TRBV7-5 is marked as a pseudogene. The CDR3 has 16 amino acids. CDR3 loop: CVSLRDSYYSNQPQHF. The CDR3 bases are TGTGTCAGCCTTAGAGACAGTTATTATAGCAATCAGCCCCAGCATTTT.

This clone has only a few counts. This sequence joins TRBV4-2 and TRBJ2-7; 9 bases map to TRBD1. This CDR3 is built from 15 residues. Germline V gene data show CDR1 as LGHNA and CDR2 as YNFKEQ. Trimming cost V 0 bases and J 4 bases; bases outside gene matches: 4. CDR3 DNA: TGTGCCAGCAGCCAAGATCAGACAGGGGGGTACGAGCAGTACTTC. This sequence encodes CASSQDQTGGYEQYF.

The rearrangement uses TRBV27 and TRBJ2-2; D not certain. Germline V gene lookup returns CDR1 MNHEY and CDR2 SMNVEV (reference sequence). The length of the CDR3 is 14 residues. The V end lost 2 bases, the J end lost 2 bases, and 6 bases lay between the germline ends. In nucleotides, the CDR3 is TGTGCCAGCAGTTTAGGCAGAAACACCGGGGAGCTGTTTTTT. It is translated as CASSLGRNTGELFF.

V gene TRBV10-3 combines with J gene TRBJ2-7; 10 bases align to TRBD1. Per germline, CDR1 ENHRY and CDR2 SYGVKD. CDR3 length: 14 residues. V lost 6 bases and J lost 2; bases outside the gene matches: 4. As DNA, the CDR3 is TGTGCCATCAGCCCGGGACAGGGGCCCTACGAGCAGTACTTC. It specifies CAISPGQGPYEQYF.

CDR3 sequence (DNA): TGTGCCAGCAGTTACTCCGCAGGCGGGGGAAACACCATATATTTT. Translated, it gives CASSYSAGGGNTIYF. This chain connects TRBV6-5 to TRBJ1-3; D gene uncertain. Per the germline V gene, CDR1 is MNHEY and CDR2 is SVGAGI. The length of the CDR3 is 15 residues. V was cut by 0 bases and J by 4 bases, with 10 bases left in between.

The chain carries TRBV6-4 and TRBJ1-2; a possible D gene is TRBD1 (5 bases). Deletions cut 6 bases from V and 4 bases from J, with 21 bases between. The CDR3 has 16 residues. Germline V gene data show CDR1 as MRHNA and CDR2 as SNTAGT. This CDR3 is CASSPDGAGTAYGYTF. For the CDR3, the DNA is TGTGCCAGCAGCCCCGATGGAGCTGGGACGGCCTATGGCTACACCTTC.

The chain employs TRBV28 and TRBJ2-7, with D perhaps matching TRBD1 (5 bases). CDR3 length equals 15 residues. Germline V gene lookup returns CDR1 MDHEN and CDR2 SYDVKM. V dropped 6 bases and J dropped 4 bases, with 19 bases sitting between them. The CDR3 loop is CASSPASGARYEQYF. CDR3 nucleotides: TGTGCCAGCAGCCCTGCTTCTGGGGCCAGGTACGAGCAGTACTTC. Full variable domain (outside the CDR3, taken from reference TRBV28 and TRBJ2-7): DVKVTQSSRYLVKRTGEKVFLECVQDMDHENMFWYRQDPGLGLRLIYFSYDVKMKEKGDIPEGYSVSREKKERFSLILESASTNQTSMYLCASSPASGARYEQYFGPGTRLTVT.

The chain recombines TRBV11-2 with TRBJ2-6; 10 bases are shared with TRBD1. The ends lost 7 bases at V and 1 base at J; junction bases unmatched: 10. The germline CDR1 and CDR2 sequences are SGHAT and FQNNGV. The CDR3 is made up of 18 amino acids. CDR3 in DNA: TGTGCCAGCACCCTAACGGGGACAGGGGCTTCTGGGGCCAACGTCCTGACTTTC. This gives the protein CASTLTGTGASGANVLTF. The variable domain in full, completed from reference TRBV11-2 and TRBJ2-6, reads EAGVAQSPRYKIIEKRQSVAFWCNPISGHATLYWYQQILGQGPKLLIQFQNNGVVDDSQLPKDRFSAERLKGVDSTLKIQPAKLEDSAVYLCASTLTGTGASGANVLTFGAGSRLTVL.

The V call is TRBV6-4, the J call TRBJ2-2; 8 nucleotides align to TRBD1. V lost 4 bases to trimming and J lost 6 bases; unmatched junction nucleotides: 1. The V gene's germline CDR1 is MRHNA and CDR2 SNTAGT. The CDR3 is 13 amino acids. This chain's CDR3 is CASSATGAGELFF. As DNA, the CDR3 is TGTGCCAGCAGTGCGACAGGGGCCGGGGAGCTGTTTTTT.

The rearrangement uses TRBV11-2 and TRBJ2-2; 12 nucleotides match TRBD1. CDR1 is SGHAT, CDR2 FQNNGV, per germline. The V segment lost 2 bases and the J segment 4 bases; nucleotides outside the gene matches: 5. This CDR3 has 17 residues. For the CDR3, the DNA is TGTGCCAGCAGCTTACGGGACAGGGGGCAGGGCACCGGGGAGCTGTTTTTT. This translates into CASSLRDRGQGTGELFF.

V usage is TRBV2 and J usage is TRBJ1-4; 7 positions agree with TRBD1. The V and J ends lost 5 bases and 7 bases, in that order; junction bases with no gene match: 7. Germline V CDR1 and CDR2: SNHLY, FYNNEI. The CDR3 runs to 14 residues. The CDR3 sequence is CASSRGTVSEKLFF. CDR3 coding DNA: TGTGCCAGCAGTCGTGGGACAGTTAGTGAAAAACTGTTTTTT.

This rearrangement joins TRBV28 to TRBJ2-1; 13 bases fit TRBD2. The CDR3 is 22 amino acids. The germline gives CDR1 MDHEN, CDR2 SYDVKM. Unmatched junction bases numbered 20, after V lost 2 bases and J lost 4 bases. The CDR3 sequence is CASSLDSGLAGMWGGRYNEQFF. CDR3 coding DNA: TGTGCCAGCAGTTTAGATTCGGGACTAGCGGGAATGTGGGGGGGTCGGTACAATGAGCAGTTCTTC.

The gene calls are TRBV18 and TRBJ2-7; D might be TRBD1 (6 bases). The CDR3 is 15 amino acids. V was pared by 0 bases and J by 5 bases, with 14 bases between. Germline CDR1 reads KGHSH; CDR2 reads LQKENI. This CDR3 is CASSPPSGGFHEQYF. The CDR3 DNA sequence: TGTGCCAGCTCACCACCATCTGGGGGCTTCCACGAGCAGTACTTC.

CDR3 sequence: CASSAPGQGVNEQFF. The CDR3 DNA sequence: TGTGCCAGCAGCGCGCCGGGACAGGGGGTTAATGAGCAGTTCTTC. The rearrangement joins TRBV7-9 to TRBJ2-1; TRBD1 matches at 11 bases. J gave up 7 bases and V 5 bases, and 7 bases lay outside the gene matches. The CDR3 has 15 residues. Per germline, CDR1 SEHNR and CDR2 FQNEAQ (reference sequence).

The rearrangement uses TRBV7-9 and TRBJ2-5; D gene ambiguous. Germline loops: CDR1 SEHNR, CDR2 FQNEAQ (reference sequence). The germline V and J ends were trimmed by 3 bases and 8 bases, with 4 bases remaining between them. This CDR3 is built from 10 residues. Written as DNA, the CDR3 is TGTGCCAGCAGCTTTGAAACCCAGTACTTC. It encodes CASSFETQYF.

The chain has TRBV6-5 and TRBJ1-4, with TRBD1 matching 8 bases. The CDR3 length is 13 residues. The germline V gene encodes CDR1 MNHEY and CDR2 SVGAGI. J was trimmed by 6 bases and V by 6 bases; bases with no gene match: 3. CDR3 residues: CASSLRGHEKLFF. The CDR3 nucleotides are TGTGCCAGCAGCCTCAGGGGGCATGAAAAACTGTTTTTT.

The gene calls are TRBV14 and TRBJ1-4; 7 positions match TRBD1. Losses at the gene ends were 1 base for V and 10 bases for J; bases not matched to a gene: 15. The CDR3 loop spans 17 amino acids. Germline values: CDR1 SGHDN, CDR2 FVKESK. The CDR3 sequence is CASSQGFRRGQLGKLFF. As DNA, the CDR3 is TGTGCCAGCAGCCAAGGTTTCAGGAGGGGACAGCTTGGAAAACTGTTTTTT.

V is TRBV7-2 and J is TRBJ1-5, with D perhaps TRBD1 (5 bases). The V end lost 3 bases, the J end lost 9 bases, and 24 bases lay between the germline ends. Germline V lookup: CDR1 SGHTA, CDR2 FQGNSA. This CDR3 has 17 amino acids. The CDR3 region is CASSFIPLGWGGGPQHF. In DNA, the CDR3 is TGTGCCAGCAGCTTTATCCCCCTCGGTTGGGGGGGTGGGCCCCAGCATTTT.

The V gene is TRBV7-3, the J gene TRBJ2-3; 14 positions agree with TRBD2. Trimming cost V 2 bases and J 4 bases; bases outside gene matches: 2. CDR1 is SGHTA, CDR2 FQGTGA, per germline. The CDR3 runs to 16 residues. The CDR3 reads CASSLGTSGGADTQYF. For the CDR3, the DNA is TGTGCCAGCAGCTTAGGGACTAGCGGGGGTGCAGATACGCAGTATTTT.

The V call is TRBV24-1, the J call TRBJ1-2; perhaps TRBD1 as D (6 bases). This CDR3 is 14 amino acids long. With 2 bases removed from V and 4 bases from J, the gap between germline ends came to 10 bases. CDR1 KGHDR and CDR2 SFDVKD come from the germline V gene. Written as DNA, the CDR3 is TGTGCCACCAGTGATTCAGGACAGCCCTATGGCTACACCTTC. It specifies CATSDSGQPYGYTF.

The gene calls are TRBV7-8 and TRBJ1-1; no firm D call. Trimming stripped 8 bases from V and 1 base from J, with 5 bases between. Germline V CDR1 and CDR2: SGHVS, FQNEAQ. The CDR3 totals 11 residues. DNA of the CDR3: TGTGCCAGCCGACAGAACACTGAAGCTTTCTTT. Amino acid sequence: CASRQNTEAFF.

This clone was picked up many times. V usage is TRBV7-9 and J usage is TRBJ2-1; 12 nucleotides align to TRBD1. Germline V gene lookup returns CDR1 SEHNR and CDR2 FQNEAQ (reference sequence). CDR3 length: 19 residues. Trimming at V came to 5 bases and at J to 5 bases, leaving 16 bases not matched to a gene. The CDR3 nucleotides are TGTGCCAGCAGCCCCGGGACAGGGGGCGAGGCAGGTCCGGACAATGAGCAGTTCTTC. This sequence encodes CASSPGTGGEAGPDNEQFF. Using reference TRBV7-9 and TRBJ2-1 for the parts outside the CDR3, the full variable domain is DTGVSQNPRHKITKRGQNVTFRCDPISEHNRLYWYRQTLGQGPEFLTYFQNEAQLEKSRLLSDRFSAERPKGSFSTLEIQRTEQGDSAMYLCASSPGTGGEAGPDNEQFFGPGTRLTVL.

This chain connects TRBV10-2 to TRBJ2-1; 14 positions match TRBD2. In germline, CDR1 is WSHSY, CDR2 SAAADI. After removal of 6 bases from V and 10 bases from J, the junction contained 8 bases not matched to a gene. The CDR3 totals 15 residues. The CDR3 DNA follows: TGCGCCAGCAGCCTGACTAGCGGGGGGGCATGGGAGCAGTTCTTC. This sequence encodes CASSLTSGGAWEQFF.